The rows below give T cell receptor beta chains drawn from one sample of a study of cytomegalovirus exposure and HLA in healthy donors. Libraries were prepared by immunoSEQ multiplex PCR; TCRdb keeps only in-frame clonotypes and omits some of them. The table records about 65,000 clones, under 95% of them present only once. The sequenced sample was PBMCs. The receptor set was obtained from a woman between 18 and 30 years old in good health and CMV-seronegative. CDR3s include the opening cysteine and the closing phenylalanine or tryptophan. The order of the fields is D gene, J gene, clone size, V gene, CDR3 DNA, CDR3 protein. The D gene is left open where the match is weak. Not every row has a clone size; where given, it reads once, few, many or a size class.

d_call: NA
j_call: TRBJ1-5
clone_size: NA
v_call: TRBV6-1
cdr3_nt: TGTGCCAGCCTGTCGGGACTCAATCAGCCCCAGCATTTT
cdr3_aa: CASLSGLNQPQHF

d_call: TRBD1
j_call: TRBJ1-1
clone_size: once
v_call: TRBV28
cdr3_nt: TGTGCCAGCAGTACCTTGGGGACAGGGTCTGAAGCTTTCTTT
cdr3_aa: CASSTLGTGSEAFF

d_call: NA
j_call: TRBJ2-7
clone_size: NA
v_call: TRBV2
cdr3_nt: TGTGCCAGCAGGGAAGGAAACAGGGAGCAGTACTTC
cdr3_aa: CASREGNREQYF

d_call: NA
j_call: TRBJ1-2
clone_size: NA
v_call: TRBV6-6
cdr3_nt: TGTGCCAGCAGTTACGGACAGTCCTATGGCTACACCTTC
cdr3_aa: CASSYGQSYGYTF

d_call: TRBD1
j_call: TRBJ2-3
clone_size: NA
v_call: TRBV2
cdr3_nt: TGTGCCAGCAGCGTTCCTGACAGGGTCTCAACAGATACGCAGTATTTT
cdr3_aa: CASSVPDRVSTDTQYF

d_call: TRBD2
j_call: TRBJ2-3
clone_size: NA
v_call: TRBV7-3
cdr3_nt: TGTGCCAGCAGCCAGGGACTAGGGGGAGCCTCAGATACGCAGTATTTT
cdr3_aa: CASSQGLGGASDTQYF

d_call: TRBD1
j_call: TRBJ1-1
clone_size: NA
v_call: TRBV4-1
cdr3_nt: TGCGCCAGCAGGCACACAGGGGGTACTGAAGCTTTCTTT
cdr3_aa: CASRHTGGTEAFF

d_call: TRBD1
j_call: TRBJ2-7
clone_size: NA
v_call: TRBV28
cdr3_nt: TGTGCCAGCAGTTCCATCGGGACAGGGAATTCCTACGAGCAGTACTTC
cdr3_aa: CASSSIGTGNSYEQYF

d_call: NA
j_call: TRBJ1-2
clone_size: NA
v_call: TRBV6-1
cdr3_nt: TGTGCCAGCAGTGAAGCGCAGGACAGAGAATTCTATGGCTACACCTTC
cdr3_aa: CASSEAQDREFYGYTF

d_call: TRBD2
j_call: TRBJ2-3
clone_size: NA
v_call: TRBV4-3
cdr3_nt: TGCGCCAGCAGCCGGTCAGGTCGGGAGGGTTCAGATACGCAGTATTTT
cdr3_aa: CASSRSGREGSDTQYF

d_call: TRBD1
j_call: TRBJ1-2
clone_size: NA
v_call: TRBV25-1
cdr3_nt: TGTGCCAGCAGTGAAGACAGCGGACAGGGCCTCCGCTATGGCTACACCTTC
cdr3_aa: CASSEDSGQGLRYGYTF

d_call: NA
j_call: TRBJ2-5
clone_size: once
v_call: TRBV11-3
cdr3_nt: TGTGCCAGCAGCTTAGCCCCGGGTCGTTCGGGGACCCAGTACTTC
cdr3_aa: CASSLAPGRSGTQYF

d_call: TRBD2
j_call: TRBJ2-2
clone_size: NA
v_call: TRBV6-1
cdr3_nt: TGTGCCAGCAGTGAAGGGACTAGCGGGACCGGGGAGCTGTTTTTT
cdr3_aa: CASSEGTSGTGELFF

d_call: TRBD1
j_call: TRBJ1-1
clone_size: NA
v_call: TRBV5-5
cdr3_nt: TGTGCCAGCAGCCCGGGACAGGGGCTCACTGAAGCTTTCTTT
cdr3_aa: CASSPGQGLTEAFF

d_call: NA
j_call: TRBJ2-2
clone_size: NA
v_call: TRBV6-1
cdr3_nt: TGTGCCAGCAGTCTATTAACCGGGGAGCTGTTTTTT
cdr3_aa: CASSLLTGELFF

d_call: TRBD1
j_call: TRBJ2-5
clone_size: once
v_call: TRBV2
cdr3_nt: TGTGCCACCGAGGACAGGGGAGGGGAGACCCAGTACTTC
cdr3_aa: CATEDRGGETQYF

d_call: NA
j_call: TRBJ1-2
clone_size: NA
v_call: TRBV28
cdr3_nt: TGTGCCAGCAGTCCCTTCGGTCGGTTCACCTATAACTATGGCTACACCTTC
cdr3_aa: CASSPFGRFTYNYGYTF

d_call: NA
j_call: TRBJ2-7
clone_size: NA
v_call: TRBV6-1
cdr3_nt: TGTGCCAGCAGAGACAGCTCCTACGAGCAGTACTTC
cdr3_aa: CASRDSSYEQYF

d_call: NA
j_call: TRBJ1-5
clone_size: NA
v_call: TRBV6-6
cdr3_nt: TGTGCCAGCAACTTAGAGAGCAATCAGCCCCAGCATTTT
cdr3_aa: CASNLESNQPQHF

d_call: NA
j_call: TRBJ2-5
clone_size: NA
v_call: TRBV2
cdr3_nt: TGTGCCAGCAAGGCAGGGCAGCGAAATCAAGAGACCCAGTACTTC
cdr3_aa: CASKAGQRNQETQYF

d_call: NA
j_call: TRBJ1-3
clone_size: NA
v_call: TRBV5-8
cdr3_nt: TGTGCCAGCAGCCGCGCCTCTCTAAGCTCTGGAAACACCATATATTTT
cdr3_aa: CASSRASLSSGNTIYF

d_call: NA
j_call: TRBJ1-6
clone_size: NA
v_call: TRBV5-4
cdr3_nt: TGTGCCAGCAGACACGACAGTAATTCACCCCTCCACTTT
cdr3_aa: CASRHDSNSPLHF

d_call: NA
j_call: TRBJ2-1
clone_size: NA
v_call: TRBV6-6
cdr3_nt: TGTGCCAGTCGGAGTCGGTACAATGAGCAGTTCTTC
cdr3_aa: CASRSRYNEQFF

d_call: NA
j_call: TRBJ1-2
clone_size: NA
v_call: TRBV10-3
cdr3_nt: TGTGCCATCAGTGCTGCGCTAGATGGCTACACCTTC
cdr3_aa: CAISAALDGYTF

d_call: TRBD2
j_call: TRBJ2-3
clone_size: once
v_call: TRBV11-2
cdr3_nt: TGTGCCAGCAGCTCAAAACCCCGCGGGGGGCTTACAGATACGCAGTATTTT
cdr3_aa: CASSSKPRGGLTDTQYF

d_call: TRBD2
j_call: TRBJ2-1
clone_size: NA
v_call: TRBV6-4
cdr3_nt: TGTGCCAGCAGTGACTCGACTAGCGGGGTCTACAATGAGCAGTTCTTC
cdr3_aa: CASSDSTSGVYNEQFF

d_call: NA
j_call: TRBJ2-1
clone_size: NA
v_call: TRBV4-3
cdr3_nt: TGCGCCAGCAGCCAATCCCCTGAGGGATCCTACAATGAGCAGTTCTTC
cdr3_aa: CASSQSPEGSYNEQFF

d_call: TRBD2
j_call: TRBJ2-2
clone_size: NA
v_call: TRBV5-1
cdr3_nt: TGCGCCAGCAGCTTTGGGTCTAGCGGGAGTACTAACACCGGGGAGCTGTTTTTT
cdr3_aa: CASSFGSSGSTNTGELFF

d_call: NA
j_call: TRBJ1-6
clone_size: NA
v_call: TRBV18
cdr3_nt: TGTGCCAGCTCACCATTCCTCAGGGAACCGCCGATCAATTCACCCCTCCACTTT
cdr3_aa: CASSPFLREPPINSPLHF

d_call: NA
j_call: TRBJ1-1
clone_size: once
v_call: TRBV5-1
cdr3_nt: TGCGCCAGCCATTTCTCGCCGAGCACTGAAGCTTTCTTT
cdr3_aa: CASHFSPSTEAFF

d_call: NA
j_call: TRBJ2-3
clone_size: NA
v_call: TRBV7-9
cdr3_nt: TGTGCCAGCAGCTTAGGGCAGGGACAAGCAGATACGCAGTATTTT
cdr3_aa: CASSLGQGQADTQYF

d_call: NA
j_call: TRBJ2-1
clone_size: NA
v_call: TRBV25-1
cdr3_nt: TGTGCCAGCAGTATGTTTGGGGGCGGCTTGAATGAGCAGTTCTTC
cdr3_aa: CASSMFGGGLNEQFF

d_call: TRBD1
j_call: TRBJ2-7
clone_size: once
v_call: TRBV30
cdr3_nt: TGTGCCTGCAACACAGGGGGGAACTTCTACGAGCAGTACTTC
cdr3_aa: CACNTGGNFYEQYF

d_call: NA
j_call: TRBJ2-7
clone_size: NA
v_call: TRBV2
cdr3_nt: TGTGCCAGCAGTGAAATGGCAGAACCCTACGAGCAGTACTTC
cdr3_aa: CASSEMAEPYEQYF

d_call: TRBD2
j_call: TRBJ2-6
clone_size: NA
v_call: TRBV19
cdr3_nt: TGTGCCAGTAGCCACCTCGGGGGGATTGGTGGGGCCAACGTCCTGACTTTC
cdr3_aa: CASSHLGGIGGANVLTF

d_call: NA
j_call: TRBJ2-3
clone_size: NA
v_call: TRBV29-1
cdr3_nt: TGCAGCGTTGATTCCCCACAGGGCACAGATACGCAGTATTTT
cdr3_aa: CSVDSPQGTDTQYF

d_call: NA
j_call: TRBJ1-1
clone_size: NA
v_call: TRBV6-5
cdr3_nt: TGTGCCAGCAGTTACAGTCGTGCGGTCACTGAAGCTTTCTTT
cdr3_aa: CASSYSRAVTEAFF

d_call: NA
j_call: TRBJ2-7
clone_size: NA
v_call: TRBV21-1
cdr3_nt: TGTGCCAGCAGCAAACCCTCCCTAGCGGGAGACCACGAGCAGTACTTC
cdr3_aa: CASSKPSLAGDHEQYF

d_call: TRBD2
j_call: TRBJ2-5
clone_size: NA
v_call: TRBV4-1
cdr3_nt: TGCGCCAGCAGCCTCGACGCCCTAGCGGGGGGTCAAGAGACCCAGTACTTC
cdr3_aa: CASSLDALAGGQETQYF

d_call: NA
j_call: TRBJ2-7
clone_size: NA
v_call: TRBV4-1
cdr3_nt: TGCGCCAGCAGCCAGTTTACCTGGACACAGAGCTCCTACGAGCAGTACTTC
cdr3_aa: CASSQFTWTQSSYEQYF

d_call: TRBD1
j_call: TRBJ2-5
clone_size: NA
v_call: TRBV28
cdr3_nt: TGTGCCAGCGTCCCCAGGGGGAGAGAAGAGACCCAGTACTTC
cdr3_aa: CASVPRGREETQYF

d_call: NA
j_call: TRBJ2-1
clone_size: NA
v_call: TRBV6-5
cdr3_nt: TGTGCCAGCAGTTACCCAGGGTTCAATGAGCAGTTCTTC
cdr3_aa: CASSYPGFNEQFF

d_call: NA
j_call: TRBJ2-5
clone_size: NA
v_call: TRBV28
cdr3_nt: TGTGCCAGCAGCCGCAGGGTTGGTACGGGCATGCGGGAGACCCAGTACTTC
cdr3_aa: CASSRRVGTGMRETQYF

d_call: TRBD1
j_call: TRBJ2-7
clone_size: NA
v_call: TRBV11-2
cdr3_nt: TGTGCCAGCAGCCAGGGACAGGGGGTTCTATACGAGCAGTACTTC
cdr3_aa: CASSQGQGVLYEQYF

d_call: NA
j_call: TRBJ1-2
clone_size: NA
v_call: TRBV6-5
cdr3_nt: TGTGCCAGCAATACCGGGTTGCACTATGGCTACACCTTC
cdr3_aa: CASNTGLHYGYTF

d_call: NA
j_call: TRBJ1-2
clone_size: NA
v_call: TRBV6-1
cdr3_nt: TGTGCCAGCAGTGAAGCGCGACAGTCAGCCCGCTATGGCTACACCTTC
cdr3_aa: CASSEARQSARYGYTF